The 15 T cell receptor beta chains below all came from one sample that was sequenced in a study of response to subunit inactivated influenza vaccine. One entry per CDR3 protein results from TCRdb running MiXCR on the RT-PCR reads. The data contain 650,000 to 800,000 distinct CDR3 sequences, around 13% of them singletons. The sample was PBMCs from blood, taken less than 15 days before vaccination. These receptors were taken from a man between 45 and 60 years old who received an inactivated influenza vaccine.

This clonotype was picked up many times. The chain recombines TRBV2 with TRBJ2-7, with D unclear. V was pared by 4 bases and J by 2 bases, with 3 bases between. The CDR3 has 11 amino acids. Germline assignment: CDR1 SNHLY and CDR2 FYNNEI. In DNA form, the CDR3 reads TGTGCCAGCAGTGGCCCCTACGAGCAGTACTTC. It encodes CASSGPYEQYF.

This sequence joins TRBV5-1 and TRBJ2-2; TRBD2 matches 8 bases. J lost 0 bases, V lost 0 bases, and 7 bases had no gene match. This CDR3 is 18 amino acids long. Germline-derived CDR1 and CDR2 are SGHRS and YFSETQ. CDR3 loop: CASSLALAGTTNTGELFF. CDR3 DNA sequence: TGCGCCAGCAGCTTGGCTCTAGCGGGCACTACGAACACCGGGGAGCTGTTTTTT. The whole variable domain, remainder taken from reference TRBV5-1 and TRBJ2-2, is KAGVTQTPRYLIKTRGQQVTLSCSPISGHRSVSWYQQTPGQGLQFLFEYFSETQRNKGNFPGRFSGRQFSNSRSEMNVSTLELGDSALYLCASSLALAGTTNTGELFFGEGSRLTVL.

The J gene is TRBJ2-3, the V gene TRBV4-1; TRBD2 agrees at 8 bases. The CDR3 is made up of 16 amino acids. Germline V gives CDR1 MGHRA, CDR2 YSYEKL. Trimming cost V 1 base and J 3 bases; bases outside gene matches: 6. The CDR3 bases are TGCGCCAGCAGCCAAGCCCCGGGGGGGCGGACAGATACGCAGTATTTT. This sequence encodes CASSQAPGGRTDTQYF.

V is TRBV20-1 and J is TRBJ2-5, with D tentatively TRBD1 or TRBD2 (5 bases each). Trimming took off 2 bases at V and 7 bases at J, with 11 bases between the two ends. Germline values: CDR1 DFQATT, CDR2 SNEGSKA (reference sequence). The CDR3 covers 12 residues. CDR3 sequence reads: CSARLPGGTQYF. In DNA form, the CDR3 reads TGCAGTGCTAGATTACCTGGGGGGACCCAGTACTTC.

This clonotype was detected only a few times. This rearrangement joins TRBV5-1 to TRBJ2-7; TRBD1 agrees at 7 bases. V gave up 1 base and J gave up 6 bases; unmatched junction bases: 10. CDR1 is SGHRS, CDR2 YFSETQ, per germline. The CDR3 extends over 15 amino acids. The CDR3 DNA is TGCGCCAGCAGCTTGTCAGACAGGGAAAAGGTCGAGCAGTACTTC. Protein product: CASSLSDREKVEQYF.

The J gene is TRBJ2-1, the V gene TRBV6-5; D unclear. The CDR3 is made up of 14 amino acids. The germline V gene encodes CDR1 MNHEY and CDR2 SVGAGI. Trimming stripped 0 bases from V and 8 bases from J, with 11 bases between. CDR3 loop: CASSYSRVPHEQFF. DNA for the CDR3: TGTGCCAGCAGTTACTCCCGGGTTCCCCATGAGCAGTTCTTC.

Many counts were recorded for this clonotype. The chain joins TRBV3-1 to TRBJ2-7, with a possible D match to TRBD2 (6 bases). The CDR3 spans 13 residues. Germline V lookup: CDR1 LGHDT, CDR2 YNNKEL (reference sequence). V shed 5 bases and J shed 5 bases, with 13 bases lying between them. The CDR3 sequence: CASSYGGADEQYF. In DNA, the CDR3 is TGTGCCAGCAGCTATGGAGGGGCGGACGAGCAGTACTTC.

The chain has TRBV15 and TRBJ1-2; perhaps TRBD1 as D (5 bases). This CDR3 region has 14 residues. With 0 bases removed from V and 8 bases from J, the gap between germline ends came to 13 bases. Germline V gene data show CDR1 as LNHNV and CDR2 as YYDKDF (reference sequence). Here the CDR3 DNA reads TGTGCCACCAGCAGAGATCTTGGGGGGAGCGGCTACACCTTC. Translating gives CATSRDLGGSGYTF.

In its sample, this clonotype was seen a few times. The CDR3 DNA sequence: TGCAGTGCTAGAGATCTTCTAGCGGGATCCTACAATGAGCAGTTCTTC. This sequence encodes CSARDLLAGSYNEQFF. The V and J genes are TRBV20-1 and TRBJ2-1; 9 bases fit TRBD2. Germline CDR1 reads DFQATT; CDR2 reads SNEGSKA (reference sequence). Trimming at V came to 0 bases and at J to 1 base, leaving 4 bases not matched to a gene. The CDR3 is 16 amino acids.

This clonotype was seen many times. CDR3 DNA: TGCAGCGCCGCGGACGGTTACTATGGCTACACCTTC. Its protein is CSAADGYYGYTF. The rearrangement joins TRBV29-1 to TRBJ1-2, with unresolved D. CDR1 and CDR2 (germline): SQVTM, ANQGSEA. Trimming pared 7 bases from V and 3 bases from J, leaving 12 bases between. The CDR3 runs to 12 residues. Full variable domain (missing parts from reference TRBV29-1 and TRBJ1-2): SAVISQKPSRDICQRGTSLTIQCQVDSQVTMMFWYRQQPGQSLTLIATANQGSEATYESGFVIDKFPISRPNLTFSTLTVSNMSPEDSSIYLCSAADGYYGYTFGSGTRLTVV.

This clonotype was observed once. The chain employs TRBV5-6 and TRBJ2-3; 10 positions agree with TRBD2. The V gene end was trimmed by 0 bases and the J gene end by 7 bases; junction bases not matched to a gene: 8. This CDR3 has 16 amino acids. Germline lookup yields CDR1 SGHDT and CDR2 YYEEEE. The CDR3 DNA is TGTGCCAGCAGCTTGGGTGGGCTAGCGGGGGCCAATACGCAGTATTTT. Amino acid sequence: CASSLGGLAGANTQYF.

This clonotype was counted a few times. The chain couples TRBV3-1 to TRBJ2-1; D is possibly TRBD1 (5 bases). Germline V CDR1 and CDR2: LGHDT, YNNKEL (reference sequence). This CDR3 region has 13 residues. Trimming removed 3 bases at V and 12 bases at J, with 15 bases between. CDR3 sequence (DNA): TGTGCCAGCAGCCAGGGGCGGTCGCGAATGCAGTTCTTC. Protein product: CASSQGRSRMQFF.

This clonotype was found many times. This chain links TRBV7-2 with TRBJ2-7, with D hard to call. The CDR3 is 13 amino acids. Germline CDR1 and CDR2: SGHTA and FQGNSA. Trimming shortened V by 5 bases and J by 5 bases, and 13 bases separated the two germline ends. The CDR3 DNA reads TGTGCCAGCAGCCCCCTTAGGAAGCACGAGCAGTACTTC. It yields the protein CASSPLRKHEQYF.

This clonotype was counted ten times or more. The chain recombines TRBV11-2 with TRBJ2-3; 8 bases are a match to TRBD2. The germline V gene encodes CDR1 SGHAT and CDR2 FQNNGV. V was pared by 1 base and J by 3 bases, with 12 bases of the junction left unmatched. CDR3 length equals 18 residues. The CDR3 coding sequence is TGTGCCAGCAGCTTAGGGGTTGCGGGAGGCCCCGAGACAGATACGCAGTATTTT. It encodes CASSLGVAGGPETDTQYF.

This clonotype occurred many times. This chain connects TRBV28 to TRBJ1-1, with D hard to call. The CDR3 loop spans 12 amino acids. The germline gives CDR1 MDHEN, CDR2 SYDVKM. Trimming took off 2 bases at V and 6 bases at J, with 7 bases between the two ends. CDR3 residues: CASSLGVSEAFF. DNA for the CDR3: TGTGCCAGCAGTTTAGGGGTCTCTGAAGCTTTCTTT. Full variable domain (remainder filled in from reference TRBV28 and TRBJ1-1): DVKVTQSSRYLVKRTGEKVFLECVQDMDHENMFWYRQDPGLGLRLIYFSYDVKMKEKGDIPEGYSVSREKKERFSLILESASTNQTSMYLCASSLGVSEAFFGQGTRLTVV.